This is a list of T cell receptor beta chains from one sample in a study of blood T cell repertoires in COVID-19. TCRdb keeps only in-frame clones here, not all; method: immunoSEQ multiplex PCR. The table lists 260,000 or so clones, approximately 80% of them singletons, with roughly 8% in the top ten. The sample taken for sequencing was peripheral blood. The source of these receptors is a woman older than 75 with COVID-19, enrolled during active disease. Both conserved end residues are part of each CDR3. A D gene is named only where the DNA matches it firmly. A clone size is listed for some rows: how often the clone was seen (once, few, many), or a class if it is expanded.

d_call	v_call	j_call	clone_size	cdr3_nt	cdr3_aa
.	TRBV4-3	TRBJ2-3	.	TGCGCCAGCAGCCAGGAGCTAGCAGATACGCAGTATTTT	CASSQELADTQYF
TRBD1	TRBV18	TRBJ2-2	.	TGTGCCAGCTCACCGGACAGGGCGAACACCGGGGAGCTGTTTTTT	CASSPDRANTGELFF
.	TRBV12-3/TRBV12-4	TRBJ1-4	.	TGTGCCAGCAGGGCGGGGCTAAATGAAAAACTGTTTTTT	CASRAGLNEKLFF
.	TRBV30	TRBJ1-4	.	TGTGCCTGGAGCTCAGGGATTAGTACCTCAACTAATGAAAAACTGTTTTTT	CAWSSGISTSTNEKLFF
TRBD1	TRBV15	TRBJ1-2	.	TGTGCCACCAGCAGAGCCCCAGGGGGCCTAGGGTATGGCTACACCTTC	CATSRAPGGLGYGYTF
.	TRBV3-1/TRBV3-2	TRBJ1-3	few	TGTGCCAGCAGCCAGTTTTGGAGGTCGAGCTCTGGAAACACCATATATTTT	CASSQFWRSSSGNTIYF
TRBD2	TRBV4-3	TRBJ2-4	.	TGCGCCAGCAGCCAAGCCCTGGGGGGGATCAACATTCAGTACTTC	CASSQALGGINIQYF
TRBD2	TRBV3-1/TRBV3-2	TRBJ2-7	.	TGTGCCAGCAGGAGGACTAGCGGGGACTACGAGCAGTACTTC	CASRRTSGDYEQYF
.	TRBV28	TRBJ1-1	once	TGTGCCAGCAGTTTATGGTCTGGCCGGGGAAACACTGAAGCTTTCTTT	CASSLWSGRGNTEAFF
TRBD2	TRBV6-6	TRBJ2-2	.	TGTGCCAGCAGTCACCGACTAGCGGGAGGCACCGGGGAGCTGTTTTTT	CASSHRLAGGTGELFF
.	TRBV6-5	TRBJ1-1	.	TGTGCCAGCGGGCAACCAGGTGAAGCTTTCTTT	CASGQPGEAFF
.	TRBV5-8	TRBJ2-5	.	TGTGCCAGCTCTTGGGCCTTCCAAGAGACCCAGTACTTC	CASSWAFQETQYF
TRBD2	TRBV6-5	TRBJ2-7	.	TGTGCCAGCAAACTAGCGGGCTCCTACGAGCAGTACTTC	CASKLAGSYEQYF
TRBD2	TRBV4-1	TRBJ2-3	.	TGCGCCAGCAGCCAATCCGATAGCGGGGGGGCAGATACGCAGTATTTT	CASSQSDSGGADTQYF
.	TRBV20-1	TRBJ1-2	.	TGCAGTGCTACCTACAGGAATGGCTACACCTTC	CSATYRNGYTF
TRBD1	TRBV7-7	TRBJ2-3	.	TGTGCTAGCAGCTTAGACGGACAGGCGCAGTATTTT	CASSLDGQAQYF
TRBD1	TRBV7-9	TRBJ1-3	.	TGTGCCAGCAGCTTAGCAGGGGGCAGAAACACCATATATTTT	CASSLAGGRNTIYF
.	TRBV6-5	TRBJ1-1	.	TGTGCCAGCAGCCGCCCGGGGAACACTGAAGCTTTCTTT	CASSRPGNTEAFF
.	TRBV6-6	TRBJ1-2	.	TGTGCCAGCAACCTAAAGGACAGAAACTATGGCTACACCTTC	CASNLKDRNYGYTF
TRBD1	TRBV4-1	TRBJ1-4	few	TGCGCCAGCAGCTCCCGGGACAGGGACGAAAAACTGTTTTTT	CASSSRDRDEKLFF
TRBD1	TRBV19	TRBJ1-2	.	TGTGCCAGTAGTATAGATTACAGGGGGAATGGCTACACCTTC	CASSIDYRGNGYTF
TRBD2	TRBV5-1	TRBJ2-5	.	TGCGCCAGCAGCTTGTCCAGCGGGGGCCTCAATGGGGAGACCCAGTACTTC	CASSLSSGGLNGETQYF